These T cell receptor beta chains were read from a single sample in a study of cytomegalovirus exposure and HLA in healthy donors. TCRdb's copy holds only in-frame clones and misses some; the assay was immunoSEQ multiplex PCR. The sample contains some 180,000 clones, over 75% of which appear only once. Source material: PBMCs. Receptors were obtained from a woman aged 45-60 years in good health and CMV-seronegative. The conserved cysteine and the conserved F or W are not part of the CDR3 here. The order of the fields is D gene, V gene, J gene, CDR3 protein. The D gene is left open where the match is weak.

-	TRBV5-1	TRBJ2-7	ASRNPDSYEQY
-	TRBV5-5	TRBJ1-4	ASSSPGAANEKLF
TRBD2	TRBV6-6	TRBJ2-1	ASSETSGGYNEQF
TRBD1	TRBV7-3	TRBJ2-5	ASSPRTGETQY
TRBD2	TRBV9	TRBJ2-5	ASSVDAGGQETQY
TRBD2	TRBV28	TRBJ2-5	ASSSIRTSGSRETQY
TRBD2	TRBV19	TRBJ2-7	ASMLGGGPYEQY
TRBD2	TRBV28	TRBJ2-1	ASSLYGSGGVEQF
-	TRBV19	TRBJ2-3	ASSIARLRTDTQY
-	TRBV7-9	TRBJ1-1	SSSLNRDTEAF
-	TRBV2	TRBJ1-2	ASRENRENYGYT
-	TRBV5-1	TRBJ2-2	ASSLNTGNTGELF
-	TRBV10-3	TRBJ2-1	AISESSLASNEQF
-	TRBV7-2	TRBJ2-1	ASSALGLPGWGEQF
TRBD1	TRBV18	TRBJ2-3	ASSPLGQGATDTQY
TRBD2	TRBV5-1	TRBJ2-6	ASSLGRYSGGSGSSGANVLT
TRBD1	TRBV2	TRBJ2-4	ASRRGLGNIQY
-	TRBV5-1	TRBJ2-1	ASSPGLANNEQF
-	TRBV10-2	TRBJ1-5	ASMITQNQPQH
TRBD1	TRBV5-1	TRBJ1-1	ASSFQGAGNTEAF
TRBD1	TRBV19	TRBJ2-6	ASSRTGRYGANVLT
-	TRBV27	TRBJ2-7	ASSPGLLGYEQY
-	TRBV6-1	TRBJ2-7	ASSGLPGLWEQY
-	TRBV28	TRBJ2-1	ASSFRGSYNEQF
-	TRBV19	TRBJ1-1	ASSRQQGIAEAF
-	TRBV30	TRBJ2-1	AWRSGQSSYNEQF
-	TRBV4-2	TRBJ2-1	ASSLGWRPPNEQF
TRBD2	TRBV11-2	TRBJ2-1	ASSLASGSSYNEQF
-	TRBV19	TRBJ1-1	ASAGSSANTEAF
-	TRBV5-5	TRBJ2-3	ASSWGRGRAPGTDTQY
-	TRBV27	TRBJ2-2	ASSRTDNTGELF
-	TRBV7-2	TRBJ2-3	ASSLSLDTQY
TRBD1	TRBV5-1	TRBJ1-4	ASSSQPGQGNEKLF
-	TRBV25-1	TRBJ1-1	ASSERGKAPNTEAF
TRBD2	TRBV7-3	TRBJ2-1	ASSNKREGEQF
TRBD2	TRBV28	TRBJ2-3	ASRGRGRGKTDTQY
TRBD1	TRBV5-1	TRBJ2-5	ASSLAGGQGAQETQY
-	TRBV4-3	TRBJ1-1	ASSRGGVASEAF
TRBD2	TRBV27	TRBJ2-1	ASKASGRVYNGQF
-	TRBV7-9	TRBJ2-2	ANPRGGNTGELF
-	TRBV11-3	TRBJ2-5	ASSPRGSLRGTQY
TRBD1	TRBV25-1	TRBJ2-5	ASSPNPVTGARREQY
-	TRBV28	TRBJ1-2	ASSLENRASFYGYT
-	TRBV19	TRBJ2-4	ASSILDGVWNIQY
-	TRBV30	TRBJ2-5	AWSSGAKTQY
-	TRBV18	TRBJ1-1	ASSPSGGDTEAF
TRBD1	TRBV7-9	TRBJ1-1	ASSLTGVNTEAF